This T cell receptor (beta chain) was captured in a study of blood T cell repertoires in COVID-19. Whole-study context: Some COVID-19 samples were acute and others convalescent; all came from the United States, Italy and Spain. Nucleic acid was either cDNA or gDNA, and it came from T cells, B-cell-depleted T cells, or PBMCs.

Under the authors' procedure: Reference gene primer amplification yielded estimated nucleated cell counts. TCRdb's copy holds only in-frame clones and misses some; the assay was immunoSEQ multiplex PCR. That table is the source of V, J and clone size, and D and trimming were worked out from the DNA. Of some 100,000 clones listed, 80% to 95% were seen once; the top ten hold 4.5% to 6%. The CDR3 covers 13 residues. Deletions cut 4 bases from V and 4 bases from J, with 7 bases between. Germline V gene data show CDR1 as KGHDR and CDR2 as SFDVKD. Sequencing input: peripheral blood. The TCR comes from a man between 65 and 85 years old with acute or convalescent COVID-19. The chain employs TRBV24-1 and TRBJ2-1; D is unclear. The CDR3: CATSERGYNEQFF. The CDR3, as DNA: TGTGCCACCAGTGAGCGCGGATACAATGAGCAGTTCTTC.